The T cell receptor (beta chain) described here comes from a study of regulatory T cells in long-lasting Graves disease. Study conclusions and caveats: Thyroid tissue was not sampled; only peripheral blood was. Accuracy was perhaps lowered by the small sample size.

The CDR3 consists of 13 residues. CDR1 KGHDR and CDR2 SFDVKD come from the germline V gene. After removal of 4 bases from V and 8 bases from J, the junction contained 4 bases not matched to a gene. This clonotype was found many times. The target antigen is unknown. According to the study, TCR beta libraries were built with iRepertoire HTBI primers and CDR3-region Arm-PCR. TCRdb reprocessed the multiplex PCR reads via MiXCR and lists one record per CDR3 protein. Here the sample spans more than 350,000 distinct CDR3 sequences, around a fifth being singletons. As to time point: persistent/refractory GD, antithyroid drugs over 5 years with positive TRAb. PBMC RNA served as the TCR library source. Xi'an, China, was home to the endocrinology department that provided patients.

Source: peripheral blood mononuclear cells (PBMCs), taken when the disease was refractory, from a patient treated with antithyroid drugs. This clonotype was obtained from a female donor with Graves disease. The rearrangement uses TRBV24-1 and TRBJ1-2; TRBD1 agrees at 9 bases. CDR3 in DNA: TGTGCCACCAGTGAAGGGACAGGGTTCGGCTACACCTTC. It is translated as CATSEGTGFGYTF.